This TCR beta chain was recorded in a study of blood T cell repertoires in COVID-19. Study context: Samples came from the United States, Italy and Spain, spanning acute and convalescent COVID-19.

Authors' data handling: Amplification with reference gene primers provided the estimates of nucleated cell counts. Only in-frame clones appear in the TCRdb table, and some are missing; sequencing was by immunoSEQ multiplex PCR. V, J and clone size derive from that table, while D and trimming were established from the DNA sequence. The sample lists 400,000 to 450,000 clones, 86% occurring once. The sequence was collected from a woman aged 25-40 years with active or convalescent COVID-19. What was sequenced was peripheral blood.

CDR3 amino acids: CASSLAQRGSYNEQFF. In DNA form, the CDR3 reads TGCGCCAGCTCTCTGGCCCAAAGGGGCTCCTACAATGAGCAGTTCTTC. The V gene is TRBV4-1, the J gene TRBJ2-1; possible D gene TRBD1, 5 bases. This CDR3 contains 16 residues. Trimming removed 8 bases at V and 0 bases at J, with 17 bases between. CDR1 and CDR2 (germline): MGHRA, YSYEKL.